This T cell receptor (beta chain) was profiled in a study of identical twins. General study results and limits: Models underpredicted monozygotic twin sharing of out-of-frame TCR alpha. The more abundant beta clonotypes in cord blood had fewer insertions, and memory repertoires did not show this.

There are 13 residues in the CDR3. Trimming at V came to 7 bases and at J to 8 bases, leaving 6 bases not matched to a gene. With no exceptions, donors were healthy Caucasians. This clonotype has just a few counts. What it binds is unknown. Template switching supplied a universal primer site; unique molecular identifiers were carried on the cDNA. TCRdb recomputed calls from the 5' RACE reads with MiXCR, one row per CDR3 protein. The sample lists under 400,000 distinct CDR3 sequences, roughly 10% occurring once. Sequencing was done on a sample of naive T cells sorted from blood. The V gene is TRBV12-3 or TRBV12-4, the J gene TRBJ2-4, with 9 nucleotides matching TRBD1. The TCR originated in a woman aged 50 to 60 in good health. The CDR3 DNA reads TGTGCCAGCACCTGGACAGGGGCGGACATTCAGTACTTC. Protein sequence: CASTWTGADIQYF.